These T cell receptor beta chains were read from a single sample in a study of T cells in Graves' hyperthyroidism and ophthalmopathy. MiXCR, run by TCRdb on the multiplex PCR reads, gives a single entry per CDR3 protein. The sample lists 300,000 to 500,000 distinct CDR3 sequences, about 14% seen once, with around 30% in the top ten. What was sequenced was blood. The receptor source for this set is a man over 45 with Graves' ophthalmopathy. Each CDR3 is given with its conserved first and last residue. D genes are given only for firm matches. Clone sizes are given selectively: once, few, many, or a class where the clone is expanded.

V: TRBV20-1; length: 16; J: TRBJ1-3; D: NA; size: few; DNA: TGCAGTGCTAGAGATCGCGGTGACAGCTCTGGAAACACCATATATTTT; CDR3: CSARDRGDSSGNTIYF
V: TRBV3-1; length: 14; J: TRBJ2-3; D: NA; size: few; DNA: TGTGCCAGCAGCCTGGAGAGGAGTAGAGATACGCAGTATTTT; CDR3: CASSLERSRDTQYF
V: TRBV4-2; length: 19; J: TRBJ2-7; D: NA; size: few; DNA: TGTGCCAGCAGCCAAGATCGGTCAGAGTTACCCGCTAGCTCCTACGAGCAGTACTTC; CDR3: CASSQDRSELPASSYEQYF
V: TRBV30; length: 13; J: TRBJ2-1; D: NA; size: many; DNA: TGTGCCTGGATGTTCGTGGGGTTGGGTGAGCAGTTCTTC; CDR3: CAWMFVGLGEQFF
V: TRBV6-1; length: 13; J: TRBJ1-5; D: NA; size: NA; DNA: TGTGCCAGCAGTCGAACAGGCCTTGGGCCCCAGCATTTT; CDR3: CASSRTGLGPQHF
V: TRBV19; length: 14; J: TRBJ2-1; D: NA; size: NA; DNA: TGTGCCAGTAGGCTTTCTAGCGCCTACAATGAGCAGTTCTTC; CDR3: CASRLSSAYNEQFF
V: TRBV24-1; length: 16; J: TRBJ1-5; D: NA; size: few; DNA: TGTGCCACCAGTGATCCGAGTGGGACTTCCAATCAGCCCCAGCATTTT; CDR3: CATSDPSGTSNQPQHF
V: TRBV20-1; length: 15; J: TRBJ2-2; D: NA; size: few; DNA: TGCAGTGCCCCCAGGCGGGTTGGGAACACCGGGGAGCTGTTTTTT; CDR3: CSAPRRVGNTGELFF
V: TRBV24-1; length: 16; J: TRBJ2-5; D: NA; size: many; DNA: TGTGCCACCAGTGATTTGGGCCAGGGACCCAGAGAGACCCAGTACTTC; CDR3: CATSDLGQGPRETQYF
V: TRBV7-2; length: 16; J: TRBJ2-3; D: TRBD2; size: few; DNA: TGTGCCAGCAGCCCCTTAGGACTAGCGGTCACAGATACGCAGTATTTT; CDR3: CASSPLGLAVTDTQYF
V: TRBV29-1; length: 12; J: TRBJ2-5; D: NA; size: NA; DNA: TGCAGCGTTGATTGGAACCAAGAGACCCAGTACTTC; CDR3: CSVDWNQETQYF
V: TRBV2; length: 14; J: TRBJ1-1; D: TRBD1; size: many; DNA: TGTGCCAGCAGTGACAGGGGGTTGAACACTGAAGCTTTCTTT; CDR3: CASSDRGLNTEAFF
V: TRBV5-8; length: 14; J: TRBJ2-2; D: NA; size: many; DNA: TGTGCCAGCAGCCGCGGACAGAACACCGGGGAGCTGTTTTTT; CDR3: CASSRGQNTGELFF
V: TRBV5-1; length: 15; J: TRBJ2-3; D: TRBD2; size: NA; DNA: TGCGCCAGCAGCTCGACTAGCGGGAGTTCAGATACGCAGTATTTT; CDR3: CASSSTSGSSDTQYF
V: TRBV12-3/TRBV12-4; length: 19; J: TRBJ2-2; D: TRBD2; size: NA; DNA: TGTGCCAGCACCAGACCAGGGACTAGCGGGAGGGCGAACACCGGGGAGCTGTTTTTT; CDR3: CASTRPGTSGRANTGELFF
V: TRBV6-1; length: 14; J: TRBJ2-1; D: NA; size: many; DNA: TGTGCCAGCGGCTCCTCCTTCGCGAGCAATGAGCAGTTCTTC; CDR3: CASGSSFASNEQFF
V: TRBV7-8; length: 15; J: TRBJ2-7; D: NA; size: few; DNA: TGTGCCAGCAGCCCTGAGCGTGGGAGCTCCTACGAGCAGTACTTC; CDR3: CASSPERGSSYEQYF
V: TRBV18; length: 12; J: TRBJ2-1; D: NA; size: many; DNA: TGTGCCAGCTCACCACGGGAAGGTGAGCAGTTCTTC; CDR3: CASSPREGEQFF
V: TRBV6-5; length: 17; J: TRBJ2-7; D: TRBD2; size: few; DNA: TGTGCCAGCAGTTACTCGCGGACTAGCGGGAGGTCCTACGAGCAGTACTTC; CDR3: CASSYSRTSGRSYEQYF
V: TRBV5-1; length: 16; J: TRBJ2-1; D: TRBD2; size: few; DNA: TGCGCCAGCAGCCCGGGCGGGGGGGACTCCTACAATGAGCAGTTCTTC; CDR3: CASSPGGGDSYNEQFF
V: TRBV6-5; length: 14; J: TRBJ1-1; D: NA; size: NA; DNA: TGTGCCAGCAGTAACGGACCGATGAACACTGAAGCTTTCTTT; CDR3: CASSNGPMNTEAFF
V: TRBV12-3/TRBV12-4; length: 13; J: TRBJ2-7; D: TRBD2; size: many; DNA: TGTGCCAGCAGGGCGAGCGGGAGAGACGAGCAGTACTTC; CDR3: CASRASGRDEQYF
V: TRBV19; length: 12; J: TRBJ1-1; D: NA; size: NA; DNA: TGTGCCAGTAGTATTGGGGGGAGTGAAGCTTTCTTT; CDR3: CASSIGGSEAFF
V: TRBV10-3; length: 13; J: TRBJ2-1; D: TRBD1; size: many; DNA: TGTGCCATCGGAAATCCAGGGGGCAATGAGCAGTTCTTC; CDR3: CAIGNPGGNEQFF
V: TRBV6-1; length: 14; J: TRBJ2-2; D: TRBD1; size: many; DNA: TGTGCCAGCAGTGAACAGGGGGCCAACGGGGAGCTGTTTTTT; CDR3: CASSEQGANGELFF
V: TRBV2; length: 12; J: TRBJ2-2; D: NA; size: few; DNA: TGTGCCAGCAGTGTTGGAACCGGGGAGCTGTTTTTT; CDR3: CASSVGTGELFF
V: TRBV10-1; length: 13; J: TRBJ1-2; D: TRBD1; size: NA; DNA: TGCGCCACCCGGACAGGAGCTAACTATGGCTACACCTTC; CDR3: CATRTGANYGYTF
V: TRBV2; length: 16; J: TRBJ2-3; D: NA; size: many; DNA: TGTGCCACCCTGGGGCGGGGAAGAGGGAGCACAGATACGCAGTATTTT; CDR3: CATLGRGRGSTDTQYF
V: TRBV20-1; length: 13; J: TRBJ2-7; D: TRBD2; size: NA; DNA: TGCAGTGCTAGAGTAGCGGGGATCTACGAGCAGTACTTC; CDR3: CSARVAGIYEQYF
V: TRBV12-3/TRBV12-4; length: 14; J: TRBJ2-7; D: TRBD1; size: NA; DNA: TGTGCCAGCAGTTTACAGGGGGCCCTCTACGAGCAGTACTTC; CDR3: CASSLQGALYEQYF
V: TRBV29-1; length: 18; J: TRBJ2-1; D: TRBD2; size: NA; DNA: TGCAGCGCCCTGGGGCTAGCGGGAGATGAGATCCGGTACGATGAGCAGTTCTTC; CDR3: CSALGLAGDEIRYDEQFF
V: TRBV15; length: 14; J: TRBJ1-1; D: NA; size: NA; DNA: TGTGCCACCAGCAGATCGGGGAGGAACACTGAAGCTTTCTTT; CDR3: CATSRSGRNTEAFF
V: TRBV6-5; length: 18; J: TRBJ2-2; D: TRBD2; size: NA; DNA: TGTGCCAGCAGTTACTCCGGTAGCGGGAGGCTGAACACCGGGGAGCTGTTTTTT; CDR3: CASSYSGSGRLNTGELFF
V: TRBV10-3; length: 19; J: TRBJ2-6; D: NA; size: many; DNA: TGTGCCACCCGATTCCGGGTCGACAGTCCAATCTCTGGGGCCAACGTCCTGACTTTC; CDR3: CATRFRVDSPISGANVLTF
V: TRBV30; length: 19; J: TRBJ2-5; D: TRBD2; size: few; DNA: TGTGCCTGGAGCGCCTCGAGGATTAGCGGGCATCTTAGGCCAGAGACCCAGTACTTC; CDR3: CAWSASRISGHLRPETQYF